A selection of T cell receptor beta chains follows, all from one sample in a study of blood T cell repertoires in COVID-19. The protocol was immunoSEQ multiplex PCR, while the TCRdb copy is restricted to in-frame clones and leaves out a portion. This table has 90,000 to 150,000 clones, about 85% appearing once. Sequenced material: peripheral blood. These receptors originate from a man at least 80 years old with acute or convalescent COVID-19. CDR3s include the opening cysteine and the closing phenylalanine or tryptophan. A D gene is named only where the DNA matches it firmly. Size values are once, few and many counts, or a class for expanded clones, and some rows have none.

V	size	D	J	DNA	CDR3
TRBV18	once	TRBD2	TRBJ2-3	TGTGCCAGCTCACGGACTAGCGGGAGCACAGATACGCAGTATTTT	CASSRTSGSTDTQYF
TRBV4-1	.	.	TRBJ1-5	TGCGCCAGCAGCCAAGAGCGGAATCAGCCCCAGCATTTT	CASSQERNQPQHF
TRBV6-5	.	.	TRBJ1-6	TGTGCCAGCAGTTACCGTCTCGACAGTTGGAATTCACCCCTCCACTTT	CASSYRLDSWNSPLHF
TRBV6-5	.	.	TRBJ1-2	TGTGCCAGCAGTTCACAGGGTCGCGATGGCTACACCTTC	CASSSQGRDGYTF
TRBV7-2	.	TRBD1	TRBJ2-5	TGTGCCAGCAGCTTAGCGGGACAGGGGGCTGTTGAGACCCAGTACTTC	CASSLAGQGAVETQYF
TRBV6-5	.	TRBD1	TRBJ1-2	TGTGCCAGCAGTTACTCAGGACAGGGGCGCTATGGCTACACCTTC	CASSYSGQGRYGYTF
TRBV12-3/TRBV12-4	few	.	TRBJ2-2	TGTGCCAGCAGGAGGGAATCGGCCGGGGAGCTGTTTTTT	CASRRESAGELFF
TRBV5-1	.	.	TRBJ2-4	TGCGCCAGCAGTACTGTTTCATCTAGCATTCAGTACTTC	CASSTVSSSIQYF
TRBV5-6	.	.	TRBJ1-2	TGTGCCAGCAGCTTGGACAGGGCCTATGGCTACACCTTC	CASSLDRAYGYTF
TRBV3-1/TRBV3-2	.	.	TRBJ2-2	TGTGCCACCCAGTACACCGGGGAGCTGTTTTTT	CATQYTGELFF
TRBV28	.	.	TRBJ1-2	TGTGCCAGTAGAAACGAACGGACAGCCAACTATGGCTACACCTTC	CASRNERTANYGYTF
TRBV7-2	few	TRBD2	TRBJ2-1	TGTGCCAGCAGTGGCGGTAGCGGGGTCGAGCAGTTCTTC	CASSGGSGVEQFF
TRBV5-6	.	.	TRBJ2-5	TGTGCCAGCAGCTCGACAGGGACCCAGTACTTC	CASSSTGTQYF
TRBV7-2	.	.	TRBJ2-1	TGTGCCAGCAGCTTAGACGGGATCCCCTACAATGAGCAGTTCTTC	CASSLDGIPYNEQFF
TRBV18	.	TRBD1	TRBJ2-1	TGTGCCAGCTCACTCCGGACAGGGGGTGCGGTTGACGAGCAGTTCTTC	CASSLRTGGAVDEQFF
TRBV5-5	.	.	TRBJ1-1	TGTGCCAGCAGCTTGGCTATAGGGCAGGGTGAAAGAAAAAACACTGAAGCTTTCTTT	CASSLAIGQGERKNTEAFF
TRBV7-2	.	.	TRBJ2-7	TGTGCCAGCAGCTTTCGATCTTTACTGTACGAGCAGTACTTC	CASSFRSLLYEQYF
TRBV10-2	.	.	TRBJ2-1	TGCGCCAGCAGGAGTTACAATGAGCAGTTCTTC	CASRSYNEQFF
TRBV7-6	.	.	TRBJ1-1	TGTGCCAGCAGCGCCAGATCCCGGGACACCATCACTGAAGCTTTCTTT	CASSARSRDTITEAFF
TRBV18	.	TRBD1	TRBJ2-6	TGTGCCAGCTCACCAAGTACAGGGGCCACCTCTGGGGCCAACGTCCTGACTTTC	CASSPSTGATSGANVLTF
TRBV18	.	.	TRBJ1-2	TGTGCCAGCTCACCACCGACAGTTGCCTATGGCTACACCTTC	CASSPPTVAYGYTF
TRBV30	.	TRBD1	TRBJ2-3	TGTGCCTGGAGTGTTATGACAGGGAAGTTAGATACGCAGTATTTT	CAWSVMTGKLDTQYF
TRBV5-5	.	TRBD1	TRBJ1-6	TGTGCCAGCAGCTTGAGGGGGGACAGGACGGTCTCGGGAAATAATTCACCCCTCCACTTT	CASSLRGDRTVSGNNSPLHF
TRBV2	.	.	TRBJ1-5	TGTGCCAGCAATATGGATGGGGCTCAGCCCCAGCATTTT	CASNMDGAQPQHF
TRBV5-1	.	TRBD2	TRBJ2-2	TGCGCCAGCAGCTTTCGGGGGGAGTCCGGGGAGCTGTTTTTT	CASSFRGESGELFF
TRBV3-1/TRBV3-2	.	.	TRBJ1-2	TGTGCCAGCAGCCTCAACTTCCACTATGGCTACACCTTC	CASSLNFHYGYTF
TRBV14	.	TRBD1	TRBJ1-2	TGTGCCAGCAGCCAAGCGGGACAGGGGTTCCATGGCTACACCTTC	CASSQAGQGFHGYTF
TRBV6-1	once	.	TRBJ1-3	TGTGCCAGCAGTGAATTGGCAGGGGCTGGAAACACCATATATTTT	CASSELAGAGNTIYF
TRBV5-6	.	TRBD1	TRBJ1-2	TGTGCCAGCAGCTTGTTAGGACAGGGGGCGCCGAGTGGCTACACCTTC	CASSLLGQGAPSGYTF
TRBV5-1	.	TRBD2	TRBJ2-3	TGCGCCAGCGGTCCAACCGGGACTACTAGCACAGATACGCAGTATTTT	CASGPTGTTSTDTQYF
TRBV5-4	.	.	TRBJ2-1	TGTGCCAGCAGCTTGGGGGGAGGTCGAGGGGACAATGAGCAGTTCTTC	CASSLGGGRGDNEQFF
TRBV3-1/TRBV3-2	few	TRBD1	TRBJ1-5	TGTGCCAGCAGCCAATCAGGGGGACAGTGGGGCAATCAGCCCCAGCATTTT	CASSQSGGQWGNQPQHF
TRBV10-3	.	TRBD1	TRBJ2-2	TGTGCCATCAGTGAGTCAGGGGGCTGGACCGGGGAGCTGTTTTTT	CAISESGGWTGELFF
TRBV18	.	.	TRBJ1-2	TGTGCCAGCTCACTGGACAGTCGCACCTATGGCTACACCTTC	CASSLDSRTYGYTF
TRBV20-1	.	TRBD2	TRBJ2-3	TGCAGTGCTAGTGAGGCGGGGGGGGCTAGCACAGATACGCAGTATTTT	CSASEAGGASTDTQYF
TRBV7-2	.	.	TRBJ1-2	TGTGCCAGCAGCCATAGGGGAACCTATGGCTACACCTTC	CASSHRGTYGYTF
TRBV4-2	once	.	TRBJ1-2	TGTGCCAGCAGCCAAGTACCGGGACTGGGTGGCTACACCTTC	CASSQVPGLGGYTF
TRBV9	.	.	TRBJ2-1	TGTGCCAGCAGTGAAGATATAGGAAGCGGGCCCTACAATGAGCAGTTCTTC	CASSEDIGSGPYNEQFF
TRBV11-2	few	.	TRBJ1-1	TGTGCCAGCAGCTTACAGTACACTGAAGCTTTCTTT	CASSLQYTEAFF
TRBV7-6	.	TRBD1	TRBJ2-1	TGTGCCAGCAGCCTGCAGGGGGCGATCAATGAGCAGTTCTTC	CASSLQGAINEQFF
TRBV7-8	.	TRBD1	TRBJ1-3	TGTGCCAGCAGCTTAGGGAGGACAGGGGGTTCCTCTGGAAACACCATATATTTT	CASSLGRTGGSSGNTIYF
TRBV6-2/TRBV6-3	.	.	TRBJ1-2	TGTGCCAGCAGTTACAGGGGCCGGGACTATGGCTACACCTTC	CASSYRGRDYGYTF